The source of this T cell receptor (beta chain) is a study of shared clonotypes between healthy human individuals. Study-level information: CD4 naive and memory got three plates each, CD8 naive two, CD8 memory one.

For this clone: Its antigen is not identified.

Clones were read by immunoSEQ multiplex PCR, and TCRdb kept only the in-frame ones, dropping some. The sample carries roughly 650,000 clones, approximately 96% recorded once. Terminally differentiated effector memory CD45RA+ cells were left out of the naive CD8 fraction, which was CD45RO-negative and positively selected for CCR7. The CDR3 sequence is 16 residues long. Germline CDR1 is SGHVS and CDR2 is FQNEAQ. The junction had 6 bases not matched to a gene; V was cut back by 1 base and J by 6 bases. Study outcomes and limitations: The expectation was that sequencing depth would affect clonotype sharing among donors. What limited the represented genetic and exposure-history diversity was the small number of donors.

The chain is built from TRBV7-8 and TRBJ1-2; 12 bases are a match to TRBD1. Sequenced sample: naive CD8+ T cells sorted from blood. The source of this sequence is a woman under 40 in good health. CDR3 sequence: CASSLVARDRGHGYTF. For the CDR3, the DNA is TGTGCCAGCAGCTTAGTGGCAAGGGACAGGGGGCATGGCTACACCTTC.